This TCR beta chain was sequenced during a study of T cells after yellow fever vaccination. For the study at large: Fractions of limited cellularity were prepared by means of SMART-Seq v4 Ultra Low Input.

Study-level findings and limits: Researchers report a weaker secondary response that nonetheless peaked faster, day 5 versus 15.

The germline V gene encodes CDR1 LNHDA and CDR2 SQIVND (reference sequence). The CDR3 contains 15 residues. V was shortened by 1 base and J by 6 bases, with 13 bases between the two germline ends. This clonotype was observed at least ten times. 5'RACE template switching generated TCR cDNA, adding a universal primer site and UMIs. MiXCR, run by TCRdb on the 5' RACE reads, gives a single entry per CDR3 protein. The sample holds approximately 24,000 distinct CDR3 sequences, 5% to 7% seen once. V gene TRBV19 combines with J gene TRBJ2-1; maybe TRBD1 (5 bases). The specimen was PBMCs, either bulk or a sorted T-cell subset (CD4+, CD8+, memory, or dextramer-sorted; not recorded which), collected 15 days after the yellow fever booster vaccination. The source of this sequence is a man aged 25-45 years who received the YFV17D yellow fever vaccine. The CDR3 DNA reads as TGTGCCAGTAGTATAGTCCTTTCCAGGGCCAATGAGCAGTTCTTC. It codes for CASSIVLSRANEQFF.